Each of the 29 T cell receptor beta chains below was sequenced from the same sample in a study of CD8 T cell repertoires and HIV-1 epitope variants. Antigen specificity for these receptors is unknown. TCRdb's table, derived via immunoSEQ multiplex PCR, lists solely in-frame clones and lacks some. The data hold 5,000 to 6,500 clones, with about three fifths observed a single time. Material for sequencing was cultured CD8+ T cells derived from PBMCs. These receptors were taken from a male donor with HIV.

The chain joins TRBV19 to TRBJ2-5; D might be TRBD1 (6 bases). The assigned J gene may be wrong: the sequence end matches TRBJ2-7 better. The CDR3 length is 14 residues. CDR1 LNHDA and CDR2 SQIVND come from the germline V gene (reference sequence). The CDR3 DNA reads TGTGCCAGTTCGGTGGGGACAATCTCCTACGAGCAGTACTTC. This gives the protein CASSVGTISYEQYF.

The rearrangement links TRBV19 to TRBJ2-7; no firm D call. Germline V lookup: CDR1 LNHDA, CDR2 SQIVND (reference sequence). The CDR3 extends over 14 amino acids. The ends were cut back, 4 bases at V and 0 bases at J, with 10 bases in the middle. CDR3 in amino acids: CASSRLQTSYEQYF. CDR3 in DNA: TGTGCCAGTAGTAGACTCCAGACCTCCTACGAGCAGTACTTC.

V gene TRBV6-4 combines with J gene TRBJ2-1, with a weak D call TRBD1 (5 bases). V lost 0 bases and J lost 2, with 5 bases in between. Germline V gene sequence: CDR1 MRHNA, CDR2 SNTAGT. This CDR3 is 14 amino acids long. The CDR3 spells CASSDSGPYNEQFF. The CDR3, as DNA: TGTGCCAGCAGTGACTCGGGGCCCTACAATGAGCAGTTCTTC.

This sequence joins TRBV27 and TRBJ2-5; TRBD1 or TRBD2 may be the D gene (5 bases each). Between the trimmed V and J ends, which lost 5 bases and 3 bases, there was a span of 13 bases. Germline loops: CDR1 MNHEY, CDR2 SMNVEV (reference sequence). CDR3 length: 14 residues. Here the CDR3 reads CASSPWDLEETQYF. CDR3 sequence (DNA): TGTGCCAGCAGTCCATGGGACCTAGAAGAGACCCAGTACTTC.

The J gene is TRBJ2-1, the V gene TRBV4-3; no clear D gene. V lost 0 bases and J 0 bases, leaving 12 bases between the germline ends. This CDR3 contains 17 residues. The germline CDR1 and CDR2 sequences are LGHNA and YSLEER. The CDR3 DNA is TGCGCCAGCAGCCAAGACGAACTTACTTTCTCCTACAATGAGCAGTTCTTC. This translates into CASSQDELTFSYNEQFF.

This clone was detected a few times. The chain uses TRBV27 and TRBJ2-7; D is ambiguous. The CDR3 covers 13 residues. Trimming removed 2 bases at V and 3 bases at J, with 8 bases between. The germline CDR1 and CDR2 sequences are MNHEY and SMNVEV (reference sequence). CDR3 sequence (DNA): TGTGCCAGCAGTTTACGGGCCCTCTACGAGCAGTACTTC. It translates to CASSLRALYEQYF.

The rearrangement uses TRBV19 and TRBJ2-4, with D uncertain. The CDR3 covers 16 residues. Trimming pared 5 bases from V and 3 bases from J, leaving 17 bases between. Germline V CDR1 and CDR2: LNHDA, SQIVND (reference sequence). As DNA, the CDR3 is TGTGCCAGTAGTTTAGGACCAGGATTGGGCAAAAACATTCAGTACTTC. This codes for CASSLGPGLGKNIQYF.

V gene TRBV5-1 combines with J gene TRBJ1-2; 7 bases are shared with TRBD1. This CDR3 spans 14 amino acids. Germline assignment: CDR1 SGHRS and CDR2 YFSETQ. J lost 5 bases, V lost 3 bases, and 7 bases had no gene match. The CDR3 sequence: CASSSTGWEYGYTF. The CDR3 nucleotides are TGCGCCAGCAGCTCGACAGGGTGGGAGTATGGCTACACCTTC.

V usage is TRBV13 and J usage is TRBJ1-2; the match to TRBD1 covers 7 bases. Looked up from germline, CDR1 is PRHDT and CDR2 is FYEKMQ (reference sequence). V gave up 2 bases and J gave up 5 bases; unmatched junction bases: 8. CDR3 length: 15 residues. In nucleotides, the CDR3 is TGTGCCAGCAGCTTAAGAGGACAGGTCCTTTATGGCTACACCTTC. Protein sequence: CASSLRGQVLYGYTF.

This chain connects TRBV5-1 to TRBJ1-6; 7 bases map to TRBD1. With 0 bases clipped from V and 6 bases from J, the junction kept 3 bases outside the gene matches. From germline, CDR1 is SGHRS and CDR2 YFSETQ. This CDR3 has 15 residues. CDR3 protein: CASSLAPGGNSPLHF. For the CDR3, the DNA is TGCGCCAGCAGCTTGGCCCCAGGGGGTAATTCACCCCTCCACTTT.

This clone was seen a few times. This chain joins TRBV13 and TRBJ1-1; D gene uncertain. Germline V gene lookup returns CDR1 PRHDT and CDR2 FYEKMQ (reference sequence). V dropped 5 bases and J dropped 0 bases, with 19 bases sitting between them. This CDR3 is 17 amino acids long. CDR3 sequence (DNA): TGTGCCAGCAGCCAAACCGGAGGGTCTGGCATGAACACTGAAGCTTTCTTT. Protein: CASSQTGGSGMNTEAFF.

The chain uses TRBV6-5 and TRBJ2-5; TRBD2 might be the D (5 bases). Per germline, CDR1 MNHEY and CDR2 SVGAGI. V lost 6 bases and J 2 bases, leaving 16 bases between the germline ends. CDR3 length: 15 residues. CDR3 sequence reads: CASSSAGIDQETQYF. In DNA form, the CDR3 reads TGTGCCAGCAGCTCCGCCGGGATAGATCAAGAGACCCAGTACTTC.

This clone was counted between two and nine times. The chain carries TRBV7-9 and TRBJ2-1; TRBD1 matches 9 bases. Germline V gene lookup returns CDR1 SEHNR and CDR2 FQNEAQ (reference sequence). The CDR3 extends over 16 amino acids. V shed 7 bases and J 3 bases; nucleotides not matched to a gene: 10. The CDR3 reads CASIDAGTGLYNEQFF. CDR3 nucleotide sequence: TGTGCCAGCATCGATGCTGGGACAGGGCTCTACAATGAGCAGTTCTTC.

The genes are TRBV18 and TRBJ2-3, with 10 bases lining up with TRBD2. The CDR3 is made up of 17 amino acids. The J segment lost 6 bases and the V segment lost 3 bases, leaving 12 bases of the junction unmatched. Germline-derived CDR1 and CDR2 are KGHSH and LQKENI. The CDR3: CASSPTPTAGGQDTQYF. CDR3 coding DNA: TGTGCCAGCTCACCCACCCCGACAGCGGGGGGGCAGGATACGCAGTATTTT.

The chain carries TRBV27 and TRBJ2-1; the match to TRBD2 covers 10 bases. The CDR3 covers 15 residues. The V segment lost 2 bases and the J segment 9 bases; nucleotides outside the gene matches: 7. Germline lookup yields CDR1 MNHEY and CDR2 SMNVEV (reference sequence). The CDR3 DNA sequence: TGTGCCAGCAGTTTAGCCAGCGGGGGGGCCGTTGAGCAGTTCTTC. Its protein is CASSLASGGAVEQFF.

In DNA, the CDR3 is TGTGCCAGCAGCCCCGGGACAGGAGTCTACAATGAGCAGTTCTTC. This sequence encodes CASSPGTGVYNEQFF. The chain joins TRBV5-5 to TRBJ2-1; 8 nucleotides agree with TRBD1. The CDR3 extends over 15 amino acids. CDR1 is SGHKS and CDR2 is YYEKEE in the germline V gene (reference sequence). V trimming: 4 bases; J trimming: 3 bases; junction bases outside the gene matches: 6. The full variable domain, with the rest looked up from reference TRBV5-5 and TRBJ2-1, is DAGVTQSPTHLIKTRGQQVTLRCSPISGHKSVSWYQQVLGQGPQFIFQYYEKEERGRGNFPDRFSARQFPNYSSELNVNALLLGDSALYLCASSPGTGVYNEQFFGPGTRLTVL.

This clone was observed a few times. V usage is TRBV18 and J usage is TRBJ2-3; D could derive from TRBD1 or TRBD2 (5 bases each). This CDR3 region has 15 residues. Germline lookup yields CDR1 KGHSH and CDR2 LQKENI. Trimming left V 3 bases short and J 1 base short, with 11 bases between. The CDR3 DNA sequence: TGTGCCAGCTCACCGGGGACCACCGGCACAGATACGCAGTATTTT. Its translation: CASSPGTTGTDTQYF.

The CDR3 protein is CASRVSGGDFTEAFF. The CDR3 region has the DNA TGTGCCAGCAGGGTGTCAGGGGGCGATTTCACTGAAGCTTTCTTT. This chain links TRBV6-4 with TRBJ1-1; TRBD1 matches 8 bases. This CDR3 region has 15 residues. Losses at the gene ends were 6 bases for V and 4 bases for J; bases not matched to a gene: 10. Germline V gives CDR1 MRHNA, CDR2 SNTAGT.

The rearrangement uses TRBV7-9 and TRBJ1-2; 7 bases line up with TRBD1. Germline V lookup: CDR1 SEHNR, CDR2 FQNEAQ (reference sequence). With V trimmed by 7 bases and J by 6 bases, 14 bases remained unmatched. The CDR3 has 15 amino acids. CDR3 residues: CASTPLQGYMDGYTF. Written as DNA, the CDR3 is TGTGCCAGCACCCCCTTACAGGGGTATATGGATGGCTACACCTTC.

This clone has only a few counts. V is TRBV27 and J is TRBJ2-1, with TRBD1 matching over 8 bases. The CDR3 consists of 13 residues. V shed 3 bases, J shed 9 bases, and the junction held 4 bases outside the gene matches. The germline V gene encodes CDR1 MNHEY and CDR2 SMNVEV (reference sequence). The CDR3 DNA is TGTGCCAGCAGTTTCAGGGGGCTGGGTGAGCAGTTCTTC. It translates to CASSFRGLGEQFF.

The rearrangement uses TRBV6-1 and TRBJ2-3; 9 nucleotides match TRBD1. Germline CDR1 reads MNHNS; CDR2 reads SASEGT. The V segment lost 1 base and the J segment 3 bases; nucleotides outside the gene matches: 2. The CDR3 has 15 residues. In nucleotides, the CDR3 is TGTGCCAGCAGTGAAGGGACAGGGGAGACAGATACGCAGTATTTT. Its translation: CASSEGTGETDTQYF.

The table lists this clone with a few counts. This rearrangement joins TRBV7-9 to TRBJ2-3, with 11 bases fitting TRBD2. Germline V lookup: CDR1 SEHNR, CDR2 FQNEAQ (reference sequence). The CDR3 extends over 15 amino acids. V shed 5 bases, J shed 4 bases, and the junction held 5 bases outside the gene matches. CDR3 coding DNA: TGTGCCAGCAGCACTACTAGCGGGGGACCAGATACGCAGTATTTT. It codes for CASSTTSGGPDTQYF.

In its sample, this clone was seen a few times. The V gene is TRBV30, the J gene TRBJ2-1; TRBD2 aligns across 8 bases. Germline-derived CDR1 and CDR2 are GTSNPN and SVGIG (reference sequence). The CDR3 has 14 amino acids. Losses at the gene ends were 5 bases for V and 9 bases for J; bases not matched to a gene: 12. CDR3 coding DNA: TGTGCCTGGGAGCACCCGGGGGGGCCGGGTGAGCAGTTCTTC. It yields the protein CAWEHPGGPGEQFF. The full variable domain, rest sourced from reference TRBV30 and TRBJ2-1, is SQTIHQWPATLVQPVGSPLSLECTVEGTSNPNLYWYRQAAGRGLQLLFYSVGIGQISSEVPQNLSASRPQDRQFILSSKKLLLSDSGFYLCAWEHPGGPGEQFFGPGTRLTVL.

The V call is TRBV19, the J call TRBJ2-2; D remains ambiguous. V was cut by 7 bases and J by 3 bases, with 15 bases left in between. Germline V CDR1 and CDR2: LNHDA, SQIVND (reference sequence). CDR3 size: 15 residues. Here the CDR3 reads CASTSIALHTGELFF. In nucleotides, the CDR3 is TGTGCCAGTACCTCCATTGCCCTCCACACCGGGGAGCTGTTTTTT.

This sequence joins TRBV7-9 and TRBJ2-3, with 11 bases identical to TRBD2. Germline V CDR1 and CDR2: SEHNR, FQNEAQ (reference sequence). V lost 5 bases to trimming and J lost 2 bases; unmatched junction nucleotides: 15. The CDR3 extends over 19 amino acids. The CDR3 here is CASSLPSWASGGHTDTQYF. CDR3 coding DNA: TGTGCCAGCAGCCTACCTTCTTGGGCTAGCGGGGGGCACACAGATACGCAGTATTTT. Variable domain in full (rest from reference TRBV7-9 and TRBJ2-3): DTGVSQNPRHKITKRGQNVTFRCDPISEHNRLYWYRQTLGQGPEFLTYFQNEAQLEKSRLLSDRFSAERPKGSFSTLEIQRTEQGDSAMYLCASSLPSWASGGHTDTQYFGPGTRLTVL.

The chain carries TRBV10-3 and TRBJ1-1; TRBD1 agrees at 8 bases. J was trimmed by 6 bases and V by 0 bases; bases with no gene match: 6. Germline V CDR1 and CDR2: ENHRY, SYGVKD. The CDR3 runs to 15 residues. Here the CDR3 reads CAISESGQGVPEAFF. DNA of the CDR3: TGTGCCATCAGTGAGTCTGGACAGGGAGTCCCTGAAGCTTTCTTT.

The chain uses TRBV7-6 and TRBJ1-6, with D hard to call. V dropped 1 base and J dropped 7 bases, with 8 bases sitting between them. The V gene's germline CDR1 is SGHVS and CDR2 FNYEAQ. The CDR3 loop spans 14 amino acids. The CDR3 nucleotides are TGTGCCAGCAGCTTAGGGCTGACGAATTCACCCCTCCACTTT. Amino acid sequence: CASSLGLTNSPLHF. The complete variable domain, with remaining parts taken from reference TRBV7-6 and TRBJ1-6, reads GAGVSQSPRYKVTKRGQDVALRCDPISGHVSLYWYRQALGQGPEFLTYFNYEAQQDKSGLPNDRFSAERPEGSISTLTIQRTEQRDSAMYRCASSLGLTNSPLHFGNGTRLTVT.

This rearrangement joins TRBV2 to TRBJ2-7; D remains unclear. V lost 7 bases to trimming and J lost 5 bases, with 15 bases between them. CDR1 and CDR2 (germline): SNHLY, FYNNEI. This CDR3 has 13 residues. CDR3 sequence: CASTGDSRNEQYF. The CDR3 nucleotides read TGTGCCAGCACAGGAGACTCGCGGAACGAGCAGTACTTC.

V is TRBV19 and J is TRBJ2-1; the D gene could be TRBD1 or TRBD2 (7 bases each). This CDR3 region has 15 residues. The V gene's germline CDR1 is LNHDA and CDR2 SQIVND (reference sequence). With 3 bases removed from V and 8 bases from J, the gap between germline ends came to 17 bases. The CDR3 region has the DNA TGTGCCAGTAGTATGGGAGGGGGCCCCTCGGATGAGCAGTTCTTC. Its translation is CASSMGGGPSDEQFF.